This TCR beta chain originates from a study of T cell repertoires in cytomegalovirus infection. Overall study context: CMV infection plus the matching HLA type was flagged by public TCR beta signatures. Notes on the study in general: In two of eight donors, the top clonotype was HLA-C-restricted CMV-specific. Summed public TCR beta family frequency identified CMV carriers bearing the relevant HLA.

On this clonotype itself: What it recognizes is unknown.

Unmatched junction bases numbered 3, after V lost 1 base and J lost 3 bases. Germline V lookup: CDR1 WSHSY, CDR2 SAAADI. The CDR3 contains 15 residues. From the reads, TCRdb called clonotypes with MiXCR, one entry per CDR3 protein. The table has about 150,000 distinct CDR3 sequences, over 15% seen once. Specimen: CD8+ T cells from PBMCs. The V call is TRBV10-2, the J call TRBJ2-1; 7 bases map to TRBD1. This receptor was obtained from a human donor in good health (CMV status not recorded). Some clones in this sample may be carry-over from other donors' samples. This CDR3 is CASSELPGGYNEQFF. CDR3 nucleotides: TGCGCCAGCAGTGAGTTGCCAGGGGGCTACAATGAGCAGTTCTTC.